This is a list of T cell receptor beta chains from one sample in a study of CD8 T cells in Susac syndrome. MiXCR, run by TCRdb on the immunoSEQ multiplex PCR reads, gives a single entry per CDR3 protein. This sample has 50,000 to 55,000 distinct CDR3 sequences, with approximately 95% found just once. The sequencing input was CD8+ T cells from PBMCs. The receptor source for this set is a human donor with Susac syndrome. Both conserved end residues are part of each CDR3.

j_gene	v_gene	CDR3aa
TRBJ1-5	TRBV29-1	CSVSTGLGQPQHF
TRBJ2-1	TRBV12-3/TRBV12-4	CASSYSGQGPWDEQFF
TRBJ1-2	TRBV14	CASSQVTASSYGYTF
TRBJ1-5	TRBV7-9	CASSLGDRVQHF
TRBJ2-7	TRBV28	CASSLIVSYEQYF
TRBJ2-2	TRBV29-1	CSVYRLQRLFF
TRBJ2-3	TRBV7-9	CASPTTDTQYF
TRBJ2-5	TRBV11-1	CASRFEGTQYF
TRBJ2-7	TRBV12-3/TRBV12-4	CASSLLGQGPYEQYF
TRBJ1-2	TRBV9	CASSVASGYGYTF
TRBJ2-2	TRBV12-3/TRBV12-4	CASSLASRAGTGELFF
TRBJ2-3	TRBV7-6	CASSQGQGHTDTQYF
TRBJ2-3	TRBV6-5	CASSSGQGATDTQYF
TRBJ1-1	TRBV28	CASSLTGVNTEAFF
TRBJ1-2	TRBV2	CASRAGTDRGYTF
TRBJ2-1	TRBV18	CASSSTGEPGYNEQFF
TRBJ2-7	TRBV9	CASSPGTGPYEQYF
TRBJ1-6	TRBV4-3	CASSQDRTGRLSPLHF
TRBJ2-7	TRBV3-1	CASSPRDRYEQYF
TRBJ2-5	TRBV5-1	CASSLGLSAPETQYF
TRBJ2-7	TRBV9	CASSVAPRDYEQYF
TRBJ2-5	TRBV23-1	CASSQSILEETQYF
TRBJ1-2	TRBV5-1	CASSSSSSGGGYTF
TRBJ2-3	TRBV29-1	CSVEGRDTQYF
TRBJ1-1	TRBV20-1	CSARGQGRAVRAEAFF
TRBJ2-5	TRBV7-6	CASSLRRGEETQYF
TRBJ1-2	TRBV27	CASSDGTGHGYTF
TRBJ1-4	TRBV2	CASSPWTRHEKLFF
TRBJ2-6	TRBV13	CASSSPGTEGPGANVLTF
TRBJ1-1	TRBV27	CASSQGAGTEAFF
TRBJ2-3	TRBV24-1	CATSDRNEGRDTQYF
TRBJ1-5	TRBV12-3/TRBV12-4	CASSWGTGLDQPQHF